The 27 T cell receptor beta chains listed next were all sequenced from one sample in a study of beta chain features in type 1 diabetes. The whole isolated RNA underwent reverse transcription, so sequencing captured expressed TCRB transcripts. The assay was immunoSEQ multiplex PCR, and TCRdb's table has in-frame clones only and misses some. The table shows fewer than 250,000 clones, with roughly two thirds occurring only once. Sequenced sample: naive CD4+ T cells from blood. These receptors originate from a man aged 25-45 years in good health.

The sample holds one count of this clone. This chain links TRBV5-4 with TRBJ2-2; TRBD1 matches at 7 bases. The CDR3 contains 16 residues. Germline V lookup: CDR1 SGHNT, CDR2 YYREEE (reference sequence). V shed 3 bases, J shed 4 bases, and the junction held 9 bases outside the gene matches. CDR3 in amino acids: CASSSPDRDLTGELFF. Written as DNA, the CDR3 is TGTGCCAGCAGCTCGCCTGACAGGGACCTCACCGGGGAGCTGTTTTTT. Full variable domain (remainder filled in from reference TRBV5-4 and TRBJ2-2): ETGVTQSPTHLIKTRGQQVTLRCSSQSGHNTVSWYQQALGQGPQFIFQYYREEENGRGNFPPRFSGLQFPNYSSELNVNALELDDSALYLCASSSPDRDLTGELFFGEGSRLTVL.

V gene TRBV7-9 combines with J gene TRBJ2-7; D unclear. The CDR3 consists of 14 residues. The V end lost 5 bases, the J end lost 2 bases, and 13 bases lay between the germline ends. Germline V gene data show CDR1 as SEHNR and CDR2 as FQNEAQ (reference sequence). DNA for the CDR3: TGTGCCAGCAGCCTTAACACACTTACCTACGAGCAGTACTTC. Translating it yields CASSLNTLTYEQYF.

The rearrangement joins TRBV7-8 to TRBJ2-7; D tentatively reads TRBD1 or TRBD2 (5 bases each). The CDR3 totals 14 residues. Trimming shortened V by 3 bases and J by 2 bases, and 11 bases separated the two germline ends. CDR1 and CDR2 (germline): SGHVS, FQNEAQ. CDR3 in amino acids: CASSFRTGPYEQYF. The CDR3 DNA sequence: TGTGCCAGCAGCTTCAGGACGGGACCCTACGAGCAGTACTTC.

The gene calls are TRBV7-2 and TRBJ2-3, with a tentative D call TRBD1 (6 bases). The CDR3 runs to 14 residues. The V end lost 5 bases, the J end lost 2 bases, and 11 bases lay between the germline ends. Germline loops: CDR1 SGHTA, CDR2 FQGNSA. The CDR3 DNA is TGTGCCAGCAGCATACAGGGATTCACAGATACGCAGTATTTT. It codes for CASSIQGFTDTQYF.

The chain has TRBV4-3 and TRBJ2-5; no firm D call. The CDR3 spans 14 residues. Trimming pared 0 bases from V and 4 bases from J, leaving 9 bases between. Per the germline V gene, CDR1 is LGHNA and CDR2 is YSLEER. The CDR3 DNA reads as TGCGCCAGCAGCCAAGAGGCCCACAGAGAGACCCAGTACTTC. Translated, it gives CASSQEAHRETQYF.

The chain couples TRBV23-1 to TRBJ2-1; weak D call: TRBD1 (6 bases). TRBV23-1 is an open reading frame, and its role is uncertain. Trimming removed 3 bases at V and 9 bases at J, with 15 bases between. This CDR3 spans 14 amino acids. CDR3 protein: CASSHGGYHIEQFF. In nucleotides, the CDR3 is TGCGCCAGCAGTCATGGGGGCTACCACATTGAGCAGTTCTTC.

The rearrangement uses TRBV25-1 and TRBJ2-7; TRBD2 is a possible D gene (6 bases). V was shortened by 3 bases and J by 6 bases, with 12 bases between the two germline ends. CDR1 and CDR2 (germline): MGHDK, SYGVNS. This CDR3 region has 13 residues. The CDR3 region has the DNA TGTGCCAGCAGTGACCCGGGAGCTGCCGAGCAGTACTTC. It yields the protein CASSDPGAAEQYF.

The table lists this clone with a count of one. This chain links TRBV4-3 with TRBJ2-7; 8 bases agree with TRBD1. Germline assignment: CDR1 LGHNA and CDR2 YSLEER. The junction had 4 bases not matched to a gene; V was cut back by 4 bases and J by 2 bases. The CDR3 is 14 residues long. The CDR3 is CASSLGTGAYEQYF. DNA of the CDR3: TGCGCCAGCAGCCTAGGGACAGGAGCCTACGAGCAGTACTTC.

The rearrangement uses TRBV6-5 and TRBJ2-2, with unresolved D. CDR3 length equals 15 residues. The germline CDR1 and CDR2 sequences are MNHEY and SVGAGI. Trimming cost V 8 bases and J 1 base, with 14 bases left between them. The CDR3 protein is CASGVGAENTGELFF. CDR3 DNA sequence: TGTGCCAGCGGCGTAGGTGCGGAGAACACCGGGGAGCTGTTTTTT.

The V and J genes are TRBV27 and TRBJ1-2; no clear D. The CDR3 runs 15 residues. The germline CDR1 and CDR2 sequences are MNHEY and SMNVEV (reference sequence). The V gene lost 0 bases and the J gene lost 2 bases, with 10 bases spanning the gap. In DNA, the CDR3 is TGTGCCAGCAGTTTATCTCCGGGCGCCAACTATGGCTACACCTTC. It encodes CASSLSPGANYGYTF.

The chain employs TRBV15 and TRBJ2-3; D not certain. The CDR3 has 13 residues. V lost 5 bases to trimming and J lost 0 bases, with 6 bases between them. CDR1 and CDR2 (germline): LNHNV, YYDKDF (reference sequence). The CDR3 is CATSSKSTDTQYF. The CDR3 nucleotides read TGTGCCACCAGCTCTAAGAGCACAGATACGCAGTATTTT.

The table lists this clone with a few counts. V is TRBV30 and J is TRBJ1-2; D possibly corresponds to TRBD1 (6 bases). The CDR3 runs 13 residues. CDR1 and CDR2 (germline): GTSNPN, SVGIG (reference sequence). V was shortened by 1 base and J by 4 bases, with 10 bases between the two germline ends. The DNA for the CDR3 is TGTGCCTGGAGTGGACAGGAACGCTATGGCTACACCTTC. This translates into CAWSGQERYGYTF.

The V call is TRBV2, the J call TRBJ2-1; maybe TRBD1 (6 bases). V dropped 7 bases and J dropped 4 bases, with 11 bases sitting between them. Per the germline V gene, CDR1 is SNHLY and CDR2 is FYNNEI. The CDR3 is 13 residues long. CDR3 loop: CASKGGTYNEQFF. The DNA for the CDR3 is TGTGCCAGCAAAGGGGGTACATACAATGAGCAGTTCTTC.

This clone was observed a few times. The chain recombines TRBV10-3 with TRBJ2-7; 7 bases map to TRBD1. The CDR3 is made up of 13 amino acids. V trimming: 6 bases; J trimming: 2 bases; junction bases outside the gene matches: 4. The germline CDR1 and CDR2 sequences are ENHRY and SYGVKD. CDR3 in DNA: TGTGCCATCAGCAAGGGACAGACCTACGAGCAGTACTTC. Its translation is CAISKGQTYEQYF.

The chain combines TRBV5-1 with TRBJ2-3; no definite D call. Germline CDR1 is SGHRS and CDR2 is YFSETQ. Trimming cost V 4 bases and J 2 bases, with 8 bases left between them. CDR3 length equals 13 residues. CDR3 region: CASSTTPTDTQYF. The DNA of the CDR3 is TGCGCCAGCAGCACCACCCCCACAGATACGCAGTATTTT.

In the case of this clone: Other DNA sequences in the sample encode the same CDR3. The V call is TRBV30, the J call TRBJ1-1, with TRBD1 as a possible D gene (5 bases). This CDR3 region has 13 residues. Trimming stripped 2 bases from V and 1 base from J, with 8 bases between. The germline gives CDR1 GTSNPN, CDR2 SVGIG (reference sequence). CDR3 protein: CAWSRQGNTEAFF. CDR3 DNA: TGTGCCTGGAGTAGGCAGGGGAACACTGAAGCTTTCTTT.

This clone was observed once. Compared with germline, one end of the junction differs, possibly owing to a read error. The CDR3 coding sequence is TGTGCCGGCAGCGGGACAGGGGGTACAGATACGCAGTATTTT. It specifies CAGSGTGGTDTQYF. The rearrangement uses TRBV7-9 and TRBJ2-3; 11 bases align to TRBD1. CDR1 SEHNR and CDR2 FQNEAQ come from the germline V gene (reference sequence). CDR3 length equals 14 residues. Based on the CDR3 plus reference TRBV7-9 and TRBJ2-3, the full variable domain is DTGVSQNPRHKITKRGQNVTFRCDPISEHNRLYWYRQTLGQGPEFLTYFQNEAQLEKSRLLSDRFSAERPKGSFSTLEIQRTEQGDSAMYLCAGSGTGGTDTQYFGPGTRLTVL.

The chain's CDR3 is CSATRGTSGTDTQYF. For the CDR3, the DNA is TGCAGCGCAACAAGAGGGACTAGCGGCACAGATACGCAGTATTTT. This chain joins TRBV29-1 and TRBJ2-3; 10 nucleotides line up with TRBD2. Trimming removed 7 bases from V and 1 base from J; junction bases left unmatched: 8. The CDR3 has 15 amino acids. The germline CDR1 and CDR2 sequences are SQVTM and ANQGSEA.

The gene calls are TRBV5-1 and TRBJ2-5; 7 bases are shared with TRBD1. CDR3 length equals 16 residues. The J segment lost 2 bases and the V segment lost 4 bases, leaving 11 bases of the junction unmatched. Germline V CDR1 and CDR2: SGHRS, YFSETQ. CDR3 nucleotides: TGCGCCAGCAGCCAAGGTCCCGGGACAGCACAAGAGACCCAGTACTTC. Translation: CASSQGPGTAQETQYF.

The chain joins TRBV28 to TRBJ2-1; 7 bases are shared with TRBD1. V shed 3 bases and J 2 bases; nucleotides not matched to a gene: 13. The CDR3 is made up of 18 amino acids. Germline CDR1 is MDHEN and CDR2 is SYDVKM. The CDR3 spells CASSLTGHRGGPYNEQFF. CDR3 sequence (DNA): TGTGCCAGCAGTTTGACGGGGCACAGGGGTGGGCCCTACAATGAGCAGTTCTTC.

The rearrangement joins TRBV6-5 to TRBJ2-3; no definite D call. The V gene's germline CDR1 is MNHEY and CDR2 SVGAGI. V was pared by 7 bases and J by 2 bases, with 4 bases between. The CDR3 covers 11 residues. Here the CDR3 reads CASKNTDTQYF. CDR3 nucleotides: TGTGCCAGCAAAAACACAGATACGCAGTATTTT.

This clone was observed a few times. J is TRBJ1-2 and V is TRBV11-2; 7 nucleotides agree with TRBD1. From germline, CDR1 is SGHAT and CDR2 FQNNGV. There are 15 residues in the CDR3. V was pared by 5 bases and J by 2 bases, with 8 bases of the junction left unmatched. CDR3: CASSPLGQQNYGYTF. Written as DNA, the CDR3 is TGTGCCAGCAGCCCTCTGGGACAGCAAAACTATGGCTACACCTTC. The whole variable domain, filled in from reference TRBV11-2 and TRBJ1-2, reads EAGVAQSPRYKIIEKRQSVAFWCNPISGHATLYWYQQILGQGPKLLIQFQNNGVVDDSQLPKDRFSAERLKGVDSTLKIQPAKLEDSAVYLCASSPLGQQNYGYTFGSGTRLTVV.

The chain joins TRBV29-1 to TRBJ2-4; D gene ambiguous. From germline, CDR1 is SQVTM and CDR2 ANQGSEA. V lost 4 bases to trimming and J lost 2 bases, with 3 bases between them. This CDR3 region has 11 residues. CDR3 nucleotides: TGCAGCGTTGCCTCCAAAAACATTCAGTACTTC. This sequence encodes CSVASKNIQYF.

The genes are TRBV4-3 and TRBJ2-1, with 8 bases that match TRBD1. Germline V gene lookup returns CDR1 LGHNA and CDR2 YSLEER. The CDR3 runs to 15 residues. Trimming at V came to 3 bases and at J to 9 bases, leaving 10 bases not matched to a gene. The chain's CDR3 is CASSHVRDRNSEQFF. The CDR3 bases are TGCGCCAGCAGCCATGTCCGGGACAGGAACAGTGAGCAGTTCTTC.

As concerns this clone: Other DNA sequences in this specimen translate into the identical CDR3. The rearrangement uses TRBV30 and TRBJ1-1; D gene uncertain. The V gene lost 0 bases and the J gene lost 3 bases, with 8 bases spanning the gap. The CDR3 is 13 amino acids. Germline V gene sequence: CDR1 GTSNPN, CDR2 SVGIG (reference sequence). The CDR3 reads CAWSVQGYTEAFF. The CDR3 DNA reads TGTGCCTGGAGTGTACAAGGGTACACTGAAGCTTTCTTT.

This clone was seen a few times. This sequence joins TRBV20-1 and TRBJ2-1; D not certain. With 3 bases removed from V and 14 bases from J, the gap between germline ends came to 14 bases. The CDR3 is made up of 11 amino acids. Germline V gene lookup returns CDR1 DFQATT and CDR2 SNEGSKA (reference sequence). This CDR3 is CSASAMQAKFF. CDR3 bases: TGCAGTGCTAGTGCAATGCAGGCAAAGTTCTTC.

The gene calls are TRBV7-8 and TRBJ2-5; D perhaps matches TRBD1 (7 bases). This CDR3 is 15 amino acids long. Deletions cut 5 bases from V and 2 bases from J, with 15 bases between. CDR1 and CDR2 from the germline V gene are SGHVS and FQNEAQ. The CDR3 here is CASSRLTGTQETQYF. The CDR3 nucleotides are TGTGCCAGCAGCCGCCTGACAGGGACTCAAGAGACCCAGTACTTC.